These T cell receptor beta chains were read from a single sample in a study of response to subunit inactivated influenza vaccine. MiXCR, run by TCRdb on the RT-PCR reads, gives a single entry per CDR3 protein. The table lists about 570,000 distinct CDR3 sequences, about 10% of them singletons. The sample here was PBMCs from blood, taken on the day of vaccination. Receptor source: a man in his fifties who received an inactivated influenza vaccine. CDR3s include the opening cysteine and the closing phenylalanine or tryptophan. The D gene is left open where the match is weak. Clone sizes are given selectively: once, few, many, or a class where the clone is expanded.

j_call clone_size d_call v_call cdr3_aa cdr3_nt
TRBJ2-6 many TRBD1 TRBV12-3/TRBV12-4 CASSLQGAYSGANVLTF TGTGCCAGCAGTTTGCAGGGGGCTTACTCTGGGGCCAACGTCCTGACTTTC
TRBJ2-3 many TRBD2 TRBV10-3 CAIRTSGGADTQYF TGTGCCATCAGAACTAGCGGGGGGGCAGATACGCAGTATTTT
TRBJ2-3 NA NA TRBV12-5 CASGLPARRLTDTQYF TGTGCTAGTGGACTCCCGGCCCGCAGACTCACAGATACGCAGTATTTT
TRBJ2-1 many TRBD1 TRBV15 CATRTDRVLYNEQFF TGTGCCACCAGGACTGACAGGGTACTCTACAATGAGCAGTTCTTC
TRBJ2-6 NA NA TRBV7-8 CASSPGASSGANVLTF TGTGCCAGCAGCCCCGGGGCGAGCTCTGGGGCCAACGTCCTGACTTTC
TRBJ2-1 NA TRBD2 TRBV4-2 CASSQDRSGGWYEQFF TGTGCCAGCAGCCAAGATAGAAGCGGGGGGTGGTATGAGCAGTTCTTC
TRBJ1-6 few NA TRBV7-6 CASSLAQANSPLHF TGTGCCAGCAGCTTAGCCCAGGCAAATTCACCCCTCCACTTT
TRBJ2-1 few TRBD2 TRBV7-2 CASSLAAGGKNEQFF TGTGCCAGCAGCTTAGCGGCGGGGGGGAAAAATGAGCAGTTCTTC
TRBJ2-3 many NA TRBV3-1 CASCFVGDATDTQYF TGTGCCAGCTGCTTTGTGGGGGACGCCACAGATACGCAGTATTTT
TRBJ2-1 NA TRBD2 TRBV11-2 CASSLWREGQAEQFF TGTGCCAGCAGCTTATGGCGGGAGGGCCAGGCTGAGCAGTTCTTC
TRBJ2-7 NA TRBD1 TRBV24-1 CATSDLQRGRNEQYF TGTGCCACCAGTGATTTGCAGAGGGGGCGGAACGAGCAGTACTTC
TRBJ2-1 NA NA TRBV28 CASSEDSGVGYNEQFF TGTGCCAGCAGTGAAGACTCGGGAGTCGGGTACAATGAGCAGTTCTTC
TRBJ2-3 few NA TRBV28 CASTLETFSTDTQYF TGTGCCAGCACCCTCGAGACATTCAGCACAGATACGCAGTATTTT
TRBJ1-2 few TRBD1 TRBV10-3 CAISESPGQILIYGYTF TGTGCCATCAGTGAGTCCCCGGGACAGATACTAATCTATGGCTACACCTTC
TRBJ2-5 NA NA TRBV28 CASSLMSGPIGETQYF TGTGCCAGCAGTTTAATGTCGGGACCCATTGGTGAGACCCAGTACTTC
TRBJ2-3 many NA TRBV3-1 CASSQEARDTQYF TGTGCCAGCAGCCAAGAGGCAAGGGATACGCAGTATTTT
TRBJ2-1 few NA TRBV18 CASSPTDGWFRSYNEQFF TGTGCCAGCTCACCGACCGATGGGTGGTTCCGCTCCTACAATGAGCAGTTCTTC
TRBJ2-5 NA TRBD1 TRBV7-9 CASSIGQGVQETQYF TGTGCCAGCAGCATTGGACAGGGGGTCCAAGAGACCCAGTACTTC
TRBJ2-7 NA NA TRBV27 CASSRLGAGFYEQYF TGTGCCAGCAGCCGTCTTGGGGCTGGGTTCTACGAGCAGTACTTC
TRBJ1-3 NA NA TRBV11-2 CASSSGGGMQNTIYF TGTGCCAGCAGCTCTGGCGGTGGCATGCAAAACACCATATATTTT
TRBJ2-6 few NA TRBV6-2/TRBV6-3 CASTKTSGANVLTF TGTGCCAGCACGAAGACCTCTGGGGCCAACGTCCTGACTTTC
TRBJ1-4 NA NA TRBV27 CASSFIGTNEKLFF TGTGCCAGCAGTTTTATAGGTACTAATGAAAAACTGTTTTTT
TRBJ2-7 many NA TRBV5-1 CASSITGNYEQYF TGCGCCAGCAGCATCACAGGGAACTACGAGCAGTACTTC
TRBJ2-5 few NA TRBV7-8 CASSLAQGREETQYF TGTGCCAGCAGCTTAGCCCAGGGGCGGGAAGAGACCCAGTACTTC
TRBJ2-6 few NA TRBV28 CATMHLSGANVLTF TGTGCCACTATGCACTTATCTGGGGCCAACGTCCTGACTTTC
TRBJ1-1 NA NA TRBV7-9 CASSSRGYTEAFF TGTGCCAGCAGCTCACGGGGTTACACTGAAGCTTTCTTT
TRBJ2-3 many TRBD2 TRBV4-3 CASSQDGAGGTDTQYF TGCGCCAGCAGCCAAGATGGCGCGGGGGGCACAGATACGCAGTATTTT
TRBJ1-1 NA NA TRBV12-3/TRBV12-4 CASSLGSEGNTEAFF TGTGCCAGCAGTTTAGGATCGGAGGGGAACACTGAAGCTTTCTTT
TRBJ2-7 NA TRBD2 TRBV15 CATSRDRREVSYEQYF TGTGCCACCAGCAGAGATAGGCGGGAGGTCTCCTACGAGCAGTACTTC
TRBJ1-4 NA NA TRBV20-1 CSATLGYEKLFF TGCAGTGCTACTTTGGGGTATGAAAAACTGTTTTTT
TRBJ1-4 NA NA TRBV7-9 CASSADVAINEKLFF TGTGCCAGCAGCGCAGACGTGGCAATTAATGAAAAACTGTTTTTT
TRBJ2-7 few TRBD1 TRBV20-1 CSARPGQGPYEQYF TGCAGTGCTCGACCGGGACAGGGACCCTACGAGCAGTACTTC
TRBJ2-2 few NA TRBV4-1 CASSQSPGATGELFF TGCGCCAGCAGCCAATCTCCGGGGGCCACCGGGGAGCTGTTTTTT
TRBJ2-1 few TRBD1 TRBV14 CASSLQGGGRVEQFF TGTGCCAGCAGCCTACAGGGGGGCGGACGGGTTGAGCAGTTCTTC
TRBJ2-7 few NA TRBV23-1 CASSHGRGGTENYEQYF TGCGCCAGCAGTCACGGTCGAGGCGGGACCGAGAACTACGAGCAGTACTTC
TRBJ2-2 few TRBD1 TRBV18 CASSPGTVRELFF TGTGCCAGCTCACCGGGGACAGTAAGGGAGCTGTTTTTT
TRBJ2-7 NA NA TRBV7-9 CASSFGRLHEQYF TGTGCCAGCAGCTTTGGCAGGCTCCACGAGCAGTACTTC
TRBJ2-7 NA NA TRBV5-1 CASSLTGGLSYEQYF TGCGCCAGCAGCTTGACTGGAGGACTGAGCTACGAGCAGTACTTC
TRBJ1-2 NA NA TRBV4-3 CASSQEGHYGYTF TGCGCCAGCAGCCAAGAAGGCCACTATGGCTACACCTTC
TRBJ2-5 many NA TRBV12-3/TRBV12-4 CASSLRAGTETQYF TGTGCCAGCAGTTTACGGGCAGGGACGGAGACCCAGTACTTC
TRBJ1-2 few NA TRBV3-1 CASSLRHAEYGYTF TGTGCCAGCAGCCTAAGACACGCGGAGTATGGCTACACCTTC
TRBJ1-1 few NA TRBV5-1 CASSGGQSNTEAFF TGCGCCAGCAGCGGCGGACAGTCGAACACTGAAGCTTTCTTT
TRBJ2-5 NA NA TRBV7-8 CASSFNRDVYQETQYF TGTGCCAGCAGCTTCAACCGGGACGTTTATCAAGAGACCCAGTACTTC
TRBJ2-1 NA TRBD1 TRBV12-3/TRBV12-4 CASKDREHNEQFF TGTGCCAGCAAGGACAGGGAGCACAATGAGCAGTTCTTC
TRBJ2-5 NA NA TRBV11-1 CASSPRRAGVQETQYF TGTGCCAGCAGCCCGCGGCGTGCAGGAGTGCAAGAGACCCAGTACTTC
TRBJ2-1 many TRBD2 TRBV4-2 CASSQGTSGGANEQFF TGTGCCAGCAGCCAAGGGACTAGCGGGGGGGCTAATGAGCAGTTCTTC
TRBJ2-1 NA TRBD2 TRBV20-1 CSAWTSGHNEQFF TGCAGTGCTTGGACTAGCGGGCACAATGAGCAGTTCTTC
TRBJ2-5 NA TRBD1 TRBV30 CACNKGQGTTVNF TGTGCCTGTAATAAGGGACAGGGGACCACCGTGAACTTC
TRBJ2-7 NA TRBD2 TRBV5-1 CASSFSSGRGLYEQYF TGCGCCAGCAGCTTTTCTAGCGGGAGGGGTCTTTACGAGCAGTACTTC
TRBJ2-1 NA NA TRBV11-2 CASSITGVSSYNEQFF TGTGCCAGCAGCATTACCGGGGTAAGCTCCTACAATGAGCAGTTCTTC
TRBJ2-3 once NA TRBV29-1 CSVESARRGTQYF TGCAGCGTTGAAAGTGCGCGGCGCGGTACGCAGTATTTT
TRBJ2-7 NA TRBD1 TRBV5-1 CASSPAGGQGGYEQYF TGCGCCAGCAGCCCCGCCGGGGGACAGGGGGGCTACGAGCAGTACTTC
TRBJ2-7 NA TRBD1 TRBV28 CATRQGAYEQYF TGTGCCACCCGACAGGGCGCCTACGAGCAGTACTTC
TRBJ2-3 NA NA TRBV20-1 CSARDSKGTDTQYF TGCAGTGCTAGAGATAGTAAAGGCACAGATACGCAGTATTTT
TRBJ1-4 few NA TRBV12-3/TRBV12-4 CASSFGLKGEKLFF TGTGCCAGCAGTTTCGGTTTAAAGGGTGAAAAACTGTTTTTT
TRBJ2-3 NA TRBD2 TRBV13 CASSLLSGSGTDTQYF TGTGCCAGCAGCTTACTTAGCGGGAGTGGTACAGATACGCAGTATTTT
TRBJ1-2 few NA TRBV15 CATSRKLPGSGYTF TGTGCCACCAGCCGAAAATTGCCTGGGTCTGGCTACACCTTC
TRBJ2-5 many TRBD2 TRBV9 CASSVALAGVQETQYF TGTGCCAGCAGCGTAGCTCTAGCGGGGGTCCAAGAGACCCAGTACTTC
TRBJ1-1 few NA TRBV4-2 CASSQATGVNTEAFF TGTGCCAGCAGCCAAGCGACAGGAGTGAACACTGAAGCTTTCTTT
TRBJ2-5 NA NA TRBV4-1 CASSQDRGMETQYF TGCGCCAGCAGCCAAGACCGGGGGATGGAGACCCAGTACTTC